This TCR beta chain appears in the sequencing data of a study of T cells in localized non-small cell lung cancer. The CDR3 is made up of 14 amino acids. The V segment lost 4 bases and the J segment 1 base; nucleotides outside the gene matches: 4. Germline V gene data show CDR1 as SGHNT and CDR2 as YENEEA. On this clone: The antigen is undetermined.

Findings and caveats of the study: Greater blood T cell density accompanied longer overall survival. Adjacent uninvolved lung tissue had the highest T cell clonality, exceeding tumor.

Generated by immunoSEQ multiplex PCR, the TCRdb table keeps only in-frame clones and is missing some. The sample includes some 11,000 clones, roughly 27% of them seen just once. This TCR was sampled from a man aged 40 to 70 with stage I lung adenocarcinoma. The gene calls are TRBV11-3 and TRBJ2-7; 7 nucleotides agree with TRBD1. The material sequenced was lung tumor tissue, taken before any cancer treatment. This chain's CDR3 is CASSSTGLSYEQYF. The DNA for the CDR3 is TGTGCCAGCAGCTCGACAGGGCTTTCCTACGAGCAGTACTTC.